The 27 T cell receptor beta chains presented below share a single source sample, sequenced in a study of cytomegalovirus exposure and HLA in healthy donors (dated by TCRdb to about 2017). The library was generated by the immunoSEQ multiplex PCR assay. For the multiplex PCR, a mixture combining 60 forward primers for TCR Vbeta segments and 13 reverse primers for TCR Jbeta segments was used. TCRdb retrieved this table from immuneACCESS and kept in-frame rearrangements only. Not all clones are present; in checked studies, unresolved V genes account for under half, and no reason is known for the remainder. Across this sample there are 110,000 or so clones, with 76% seen only once. The top ten clones comprise around 8.8% of the sample. Sequences were obtained from PBMCs. Receptor source: a man in his forties in good health and CMV-seropositive.

V usage is TRBV7-3 and J usage is TRBJ2-7; the match to TRBD1 covers 9 bases. V lost 6 bases and J lost 5; bases outside the gene matches: 5. CDR1 is SGHTA, CDR2 FQGTGA, per germline. The CDR3 totals 13 residues. CDR3 in amino acids: CASRDRGSDEQYF. The CDR3 DNA sequence: TGTGCCAGCAGGGACAGGGGATCTGACGAGCAGTACTTC.

The rearrangement joins TRBV7-9 to TRBJ2-1; 8 positions match TRBD2. CDR1 and CDR2 (germline): SEHNR, FQNEAQ (reference sequence). V lost 2 bases and J lost 4; bases outside the gene matches: 7. The length of the CDR3 is 16 residues. CDR3 residues: CASSLLGLGIYNEQFF. The CDR3 coding sequence is TGTGCCAGCAGCTTATTGGGACTAGGGATATACAATGAGCAGTTCTTC.

This rearrangement joins TRBV28 to TRBJ1-2; 7 nucleotides align to TRBD1. Germline CDR1 MDHEN, CDR2 SYDVKM. V gave up 1 base and J gave up 4 bases; unmatched junction bases: 3. The CDR3 covers 14 residues. The CDR3 spells CASSLSDRTYGYTF. CDR3 nucleotides: TGTGCCAGCAGTTTATCGGACAGGACCTATGGCTACACCTTC.

In this sample, this clone turned up once. The rearrangement uses TRBV28 and TRBJ1-6, with TRBD1 identical over 7 bases. Germline CDR1 MDHEN, CDR2 SYDVKM. V lost 5 bases, J lost 8 bases, and 9 bases stayed unmatched. This CDR3 comprises 15 residues. Here the CDR3 DNA reads TGTGCCAGCAGTCCATCGACAGGGCGGGATTCACCCCTCCACTTT. It specifies CASSPSTGRDSPLHF.

The chain has TRBV6-6 and TRBJ1-1, with D possibly matching TRBD1 (6 bases). CDR1 and CDR2 from the germline V gene are MNHNY and SVGAGI (reference sequence). This CDR3 spans 13 amino acids. Between the trimmed V and J ends, which lost 7 bases and 2 bases, there was a span of 11 bases. This CDR3 reads CASIPQGNTEAFF. The CDR3 region has the DNA TGTGCCAGCATACCACAGGGTAACACTGAAGCTTTCTTT.

This clone was counted a few times. The rearrangement joins TRBV5-1 to TRBJ2-2; 9 bases align to TRBD2. V shed 3 bases, J shed 0 bases, and the junction held 6 bases outside the gene matches. This CDR3 has 17 amino acids. Germline V gene data show CDR1 as SGHRS and CDR2 as YFSETQ. This CDR3 is CASSSQRGASNTGELFF. The CDR3 DNA reads as TGCGCCAGCAGCTCCCAGCGGGGGGCCTCGAACACCGGGGAGCTGTTTTTT.

The chain couples TRBV28 to TRBJ2-3; 7 bases fit TRBD2. After removal of 1 base from V and 1 base from J, the junction contained 2 bases not matched to a gene. From germline, CDR1 is MDHEN and CDR2 SYDVKM. CDR3 length: 15 amino acids. The CDR3 DNA follows: TGTGCCAGCAGTTTATTAACTAGCGGCACAGATACGCAGTATTTT. This encodes CASSLLTSGTDTQYF.

V usage is TRBV6-6 and J usage is TRBJ2-3, with D maybe TRBD2 (5 bases). Germline CDR1 is MNHNY and CDR2 is SVGAGI (reference sequence). This CDR3 is built from 15 residues. The V gene lost 4 bases and the J gene lost 6 bases, with 17 bases spanning the gap. This chain's CDR3 is CASSCSTDSRDTQYF. The CDR3 bases are TGTGCCAGCAGTTGCTCGACGGACTCGAGGGATACGCAGTATTTT.

J is TRBJ2-1 and V is TRBV11-2; TRBD2 matches at 7 bases. The CDR3 extends over 15 amino acids. Trimming took 0 bases from V and 7 from J; bases not matched to a gene: 6. The germline V gene has CDR1 SGHAT and CDR2 FQNNGV. CDR3 sequence (DNA): TGTGCCAGCAGCTTAGAGTGGACGGGGGGAAATGAGCAGTTCTTC. Its translation is CASSLEWTGGNEQFF.

The CDR3 DNA reads as TGTGCCAGCAGTTCCCCAGGCCTCACAGATACGCAGTATTTT. It yields the protein CASSSPGLTDTQYF. This chain joins TRBV27 and TRBJ2-3; D is unclear. V was shortened by 4 bases and J by 2 bases, with 10 bases between the two germline ends. The germline gives CDR1 MNHEY, CDR2 SMNVEV (reference sequence). CDR3 length: 14 residues.

In this sample, this clone turned up a few times. The V and J genes are TRBV6-5 and TRBJ1-4; D may be TRBD1 (5 bases). CDR3 length: 15 residues. In germline, CDR1 is MNHEY, CDR2 SVGAGI. Trimming stripped 5 bases from V and 0 bases from J, with 10 bases between. The CDR3 spells CASSKDTATNEKLFF. The CDR3 DNA is TGTGCCAGCAGTAAGGACACTGCAACTAATGAAAAACTGTTTTTT.

The chain is built from TRBV7-2 and TRBJ2-7; D gene uncertain. In germline, CDR1 is SGHTA, CDR2 FQGNSA. V dropped 1 base and J dropped 0 bases, with 16 bases sitting between them. The CDR3 sequence is 17 residues long. The CDR3 nucleotides are TGTGCCAGCAGCTTAGATGTCCGGGTACGCCCCTCCTACGAGCAGTACTTC. As protein: CASSLDVRVRPSYEQYF.

This rearrangement joins TRBV4-2 to TRBJ2-3; TRBD2 is a possible D gene (5 bases). This CDR3 is built from 15 residues. CDR1 and CDR2 from the germline V gene are LGHNA and YNFKEQ. The germline V and J ends were trimmed by 4 bases and 2 bases, with 13 bases remaining between them. The CDR3: CASSPRGDVTDTQYF. The CDR3 region has the DNA TGTGCCAGCAGCCCCCGGGGAGACGTCACAGATACGCAGTATTTT.

In regard to this clone: At one of its ends the junction is not consistent with the germline gene, which may arise from a read error. The V gene is TRBV28, the J gene TRBJ1-2; no reliable D call. CDR1 and CDR2 (germline): MDHEN, SYDVKM. The CDR3 spans 12 residues. CDR3: CASSLEESPPRF. CDR3 in DNA: TGTGCCAGCAGTTTAGAGGAGAGCCCCCCGCGCTTC.

A single count supports this clone. The chain links TRBV6-5 to TRBJ2-1, with a tentative D call TRBD1 (6 bases). Germline V gene data show CDR1 as MNHEY and CDR2 as SVGAGI. Trimming pared 7 bases from V and 9 bases from J, leaving 22 bases between. This CDR3 spans 15 amino acids. The CDR3 DNA reads as TGTGCCAGCACCCTACCATCCCGAGGGGGTAGTGAGCAGTTCTTC. It specifies CASTLPSRGGSEQFF.

V gene TRBV7-6 combines with J gene TRBJ2-7, with TRBD1 matching over 9 bases. This CDR3 has 15 amino acids. The germline V gene encodes CDR1 SGHVS and CDR2 FNYEAQ. V was pared by 5 bases and J by 2 bases, with 7 bases of the junction left unmatched. CDR3 DNA: TGTGCCAGCAGCAAAGGACAGGGGATCACCTACGAGCAGTACTTC. It encodes CASSKGQGITYEQYF.

The CDR3 reads CASRDRVNTGELFF. CDR3 in DNA: TGTGCCAGCAGGGACAGGGTGAACACCGGGGAGCTGTTTTTT. This chain uses TRBV6-6 with TRBJ2-2; 8 bases map to TRBD1. This CDR3 contains 14 residues. The ends lost 6 bases at V and 1 base at J; junction bases unmatched: 1. Per germline, CDR1 MNHNY and CDR2 SVGAGI (reference sequence).

The chain joins TRBV15 to TRBJ2-3; 7 bases are shared with TRBD1. Germline loops: CDR1 LNHNV, CDR2 YYDKDF (reference sequence). V dropped 0 bases and J dropped 4; count of bases not matched to a gene: 7. CDR3 length: 16 amino acids. The chain's CDR3 is CATSRDRQGVSDTQYF. CDR3 sequence (DNA): TGTGCCACCAGCAGAGATAGACAGGGAGTGTCAGATACGCAGTATTTT.

The V gene is TRBV7-8, the J gene TRBJ1-1, with D uncertain. V gave up 2 bases and J gave up 2 bases, with 12 bases separating them. This CDR3 contains 15 residues. Germline CDR1 and CDR2: SGHVS and FQNEAQ. CDR3 region: CASSLREQTNTEAFF. CDR3 in DNA: TGTGCCAGCAGCTTAAGAGAACAGACCAACACTGAAGCTTTCTTT.

This chain links TRBV29-1 with TRBJ2-2; D unresolved. From germline, CDR1 is SQVTM and CDR2 ANQGSEA. Trimming pared 7 bases from V and 5 bases from J, leaving 11 bases between. The CDR3 consists of 12 residues. The CDR3 DNA sequence: TGCAGCGCCCGTTTCGAGACCGGGGAGCTGTTTTTT. Amino acid sequence: CSARFETGELFF.

In its sample, this clone was seen a few times. The CDR3, as DNA: TGTGCCAGCAGCTTAGAGGGGACAGGGGAGAGCGAGCAGTACTTC. As protein: CASSLEGTGESEQYF. This rearrangement joins TRBV13 to TRBJ2-7, with TRBD1 matching 10 bases. Trimming at V came to 1 base and at J to 6 bases, leaving 6 bases not matched to a gene. Germline V gives CDR1 PRHDT, CDR2 FYEKMQ (reference sequence). The CDR3 covers 15 residues.

This clone came up once. V usage is TRBV7-8 and J usage is TRBJ2-2; perhaps TRBD1 as D (5 bases). CDR1 and CDR2 (germline): SGHVS, FQNEAQ. This CDR3 has 17 amino acids. V was cut by 5 bases and J by 0 bases, with 16 bases left in between. The CDR3: CASSPFWGRTNTGELFF. The CDR3 coding sequence is TGTGCCAGCAGCCCTTTCTGGGGCCGAACGAACACCGGGGAGCTGTTTTTT.

This chain links TRBV6-5 with TRBJ2-7; 11 nucleotides align to TRBD1. The CDR3 extends over 13 amino acids. V dropped 8 bases and J dropped 4; count of bases not matched to a gene: 4. From germline, CDR1 is MNHEY and CDR2 SVGAGI. The CDR3 DNA reads TGTGCCAGCCGGACAGGGGGCAGTTACGAGCAGTACTTC. This translates into CASRTGGSYEQYF.

The rearrangement links TRBV7-9 to TRBJ2-7, with 8 bases aligning to TRBD2. The CDR3 contains 13 residues. V was pared by 5 bases and J by 3 bases, with 3 bases of the junction left unmatched. Germline values: CDR1 SEHNR, CDR2 FQNEAQ (reference sequence). The CDR3 spells CASSKAGGYEQYF. The CDR3, as DNA: TGTGCCAGCAGCAAGGCGGGGGGCTACGAGCAGTACTTC.

The J gene is TRBJ2-1, the V gene TRBV21-1; the listed D gene, TRBD1, was not tested against the DNA. TRBV21-1 is assigned pseudogene status. This CDR3 comprises 16 residues. The CDR3 spells CASSKHRFSSYNEQFF. The CDR3 coding sequence is TGTGCCAGCAGCAAACACAGGTTTAGCTCCTACAATGAGCAGTTCTTC.

In its sample, this clone was seen once. The rearrangement joins TRBV11-2 to TRBJ2-5; TRBD2 matches 8 bases. With V trimmed by 6 bases and J by 0 bases, 12 bases remained unmatched. Germline CDR1 is SGHAT and CDR2 is FQNNGV. The CDR3 is 17 amino acids. CDR3 region: CASRRSPGLEYQETQYF. CDR3 bases: TGTGCCAGCAGACGTAGCCCGGGACTAGAGTACCAAGAGACCCAGTACTTC.

The chain combines TRBV5-1 with TRBJ1-1; 9 bases align to TRBD1. The germline gives CDR1 SGHRS, CDR2 YFSETQ. The CDR3 consists of 15 residues. V dropped 6 bases and J dropped 1; count of bases not matched to a gene: 7. Here the CDR3 reads CASTDGQGRNTEAFF. CDR3 sequence (DNA): TGCGCCAGCACCGACGGACAGGGGAGGAACACTGAAGCTTTCTTT.